Below, 21 T cell receptor beta chains from the same sample are listed, as sequenced in a study of T cells in Graves' hyperthyroidism and ophthalmopathy. Researchers amplified the TCR beta CDR3 regions from RNA transcripts. The TCR CDR3 first-round RT-PCR relied on the HTBI primer set. TCRdb redid the calling of the multiplex PCR reads with MiXCR, one entry per CDR3 protein. Among about 560,000 distinct CDR3 sequences listed, roughly 50% were seen once. The specimen was peripheral blood or thyroid tissue (not recorded which). Every receptor here comes from a woman younger than 30 with Graves' hyperthyroidism.

V is TRBV10-3 and J is TRBJ1-1, with 7 bases aligning to TRBD1. This CDR3 is 14 amino acids long. Germline lookup yields CDR1 ENHRY and CDR2 SYGVKD. Trimming took 6 bases from V and 1 from J; bases not matched to a gene: 5. CDR3 sequence reads: CAISNRGSNTEAFF. In DNA form, the CDR3 reads TGTGCCATCAGCAACAGGGGATCGAACACTGAAGCTTTCTTT.

V and J are TRBV7-8 and TRBJ2-5, with D possibly matching TRBD2 (6 bases). V was shortened by 1 base and J by 0 bases, with 9 bases between the two germline ends. The CDR3 loop spans 15 amino acids. The germline V gene has CDR1 SGHVS and CDR2 FQNEAQ. The CDR3 coding sequence is TGTGCCAGCAGCTTAGTGGCGGGATACCAAGAGACCCAGTACTTC. The encoded protein is CASSLVAGYQETQYF.

The V gene is TRBV29-1, the J gene TRBJ1-4; D not resolved. The CDR3 covers 11 residues. Trimming pared 4 bases from V and 13 bases from J, leaving 13 bases between. Germline CDR1 reads SQVTM; CDR2 reads ANQGSEA. This CDR3 is CSVGPRGRLFF. The CDR3 coding sequence is TGCAGCGTTGGACCCCGGGGAAGACTGTTTTTT.

The count of this clonotype is one. A read error may explain this, as a much larger clone is one base away. This rearrangement joins TRBV2 to TRBJ1-2; maybe TRBD1 (6 bases). The germline V gene encodes CDR1 SNHLY and CDR2 FYNNEI. The CDR3 totals 14 residues. CDR3 amino acids: CSSSEGGEIYGYTF. Here the CDR3 DNA reads TGTTCCAGCAGTGAGGGGGGGGAGATCTATGGCTACACCTTC.

This chain joins TRBV7-6 and TRBJ1-4; 8 nucleotides align to TRBD1. V shed 3 bases, J shed 7 bases, and the junction held 10 bases outside the gene matches. Per germline, CDR1 SGHVS and CDR2 FNYEAQ. This CDR3 contains 16 residues. Written as DNA, the CDR3 is TGTGCCAGCAGCTTGGAAAGACAGGGGCCCTTTGAAAAACTGTTTTTT. Its translation: CASSLERQGPFEKLFF. Supplemented by reference TRBV7-6 and TRBJ1-4, the full variable domain reads GAGVSQSPRYKVTKRGQDVALRCDPISGHVSLYWYRQALGQGPEFLTYFNYEAQQDKSGLPNDRFSAERPEGSISTLTIQRTEQRDSAMYRCASSLERQGPFEKLFFGSGTQLSVL.

This clonotype was detected only a few times. The rearrangement joins TRBV20-1 to TRBJ2-2, with a weak D call TRBD2 (6 bases). The V gene's germline CDR1 is DFQATT and CDR2 SNEGSKA (reference sequence). CDR3 length: 13 residues. Between the trimmed V and J ends, which lost 3 bases and 5 bases, there was a span of 10 bases. This chain's CDR3 is CSASGRRTGELFF. The CDR3 nucleotides are TGCAGTGCTAGCGGGAGACGAACCGGGGAGCTGTTTTTT.

This clonotype occurred many times. The rearrangement links TRBV29-1 to TRBJ2-2; 7 bases fit TRBD2. Germline CDR1 reads SQVTM; CDR2 reads ANQGSEA. With 3 bases clipped from V and 7 bases from J, the junction kept 11 bases outside the gene matches. This CDR3 is built from 15 residues. CDR3 coding DNA: TGCAGCGTTGAGGCAGGCGGGAGAAGGGTCGGGGAGCTGTTTTTT. It encodes CSVEAGGRRVGELFF.

This sequence joins TRBV7-8 and TRBJ2-7; D might be TRBD1 (6 bases). Germline V gives CDR1 SGHVS, CDR2 FQNEAQ. The CDR3 has 15 amino acids. V shed 7 bases and J shed 4 bases, with 20 bases lying between them. The CDR3 bases are TGTGCCAGCATCCCTCAAGGACAGCCTTTGTACGAGCAGTACTTC. This codes for CASIPQGQPLYEQYF.

This clonotype was seen only a few times. DNA for the CDR3: TGCAGCGTTTGGAGTGGGAAGGAGACTGAAAAACTGTTTTTT. Translated: CSVWSGKETEKLFF. This rearrangement joins TRBV29-1 to TRBJ1-4; no firm D call. The V and J ends lost 5 bases and 7 bases respectively, with 17 bases between them. Germline values: CDR1 SQVTM, CDR2 ANQGSEA. This CDR3 is 14 amino acids long.

This chain joins TRBV7-2 and TRBJ1-3; TRBD1 is a possible D gene (5 bases). The germline V gene has CDR1 SGHTA and CDR2 FQGNSA. The CDR3 sequence is 17 residues long. V lost 4 bases to trimming and J lost 5 bases, with 21 bases between them. CDR3 in amino acids: CASSYGVGESGRNTIYF. In nucleotides, the CDR3 is TGTGCCAGCAGCTATGGGGTAGGGGAATCAGGACGAAACACCATATATTTT.

The V gene is TRBV12-3 or TRBV12-4, the J gene TRBJ1-5, with TRBD1 as a possible D gene (5 bases). This CDR3 spans 16 amino acids. V was pared by 0 bases and J by 4 bases, with 13 bases between. This CDR3 is CASSLAADIVNQPQHF. In DNA, the CDR3 is TGTGCCAGCAGTTTAGCTGCGGACATAGTTAATCAGCCCCAGCATTTT.

The rearrangement uses TRBV7-8 and TRBJ1-1, with D maybe TRBD1 (6 bases). V was cut by 5 bases and J by 5 bases, with 18 bases left in between. CDR3 length equals 15 residues. Germline-derived CDR1 and CDR2 are SGHVS and FQNEAQ. CDR3 DNA: TGTGCCAGCAGCCAAGAAGGGGGAGGGGGAACTGAAGCTTTCTTT. Amino acids: CASSQEGGGGTEAFF.

In its sample, this clonotype was seen many times. The chain joins TRBV7-2 to TRBJ1-4; the D is unclear. CDR3 length equals 14 residues. Per the germline V gene, CDR1 is SGHTA and CDR2 is FQGNSA. Trimming pared 5 bases from V and 8 bases from J, leaving 15 bases between. The CDR3 sequence: CASSPPQSTEKLFF. Written as DNA, the CDR3 is TGTGCCAGCAGCCCACCCCAATCGACCGAAAAACTGTTTTTT.

This clonotype was seen only once. The V call is TRBV6-1, the J call TRBJ2-2, with D possibly being TRBD1 or TRBD2 (6 bases each). Deletions cut 6 bases from V and 5 bases from J, with 13 bases between. CDR3 length: 14 residues. Germline-derived CDR1 and CDR2 are MNHNS and SASEGT. The CDR3 region has the DNA TGTGCCAGCAGCGGGGGCAGATCTACCGGGGAGCTGTTTTTT. Its translation: CASSGGRSTGELFF.

The V and J genes are TRBV7-2 and TRBJ2-3; the D gene is possibly TRBD1 (6 bases). The V gene's germline CDR1 is SGHTA and CDR2 FQGNSA. The CDR3 runs 16 residues. V was cut by 5 bases and J by 2 bases, with 17 bases left in between. CDR3 sequence: CASSAPFTGNTDTQYF. CDR3 sequence (DNA): TGTGCCAGCAGCGCCCCATTCACAGGGAACACAGATACGCAGTATTTT.

The gene calls are TRBV29-1 and TRBJ1-5; 9 positions match TRBD1. The CDR3 runs to 14 residues. Germline V CDR1 and CDR2: SQVTM, ANQGSEA. V dropped 0 bases and J dropped 5; count of bases not matched to a gene: 2. In DNA form, the CDR3 reads TGCAGCGTTGAAGATCGGGACAGGGATCAGCCCCAGCATTTT. It specifies CSVEDRDRDQPQHF.

The chain recombines TRBV25-1 with TRBJ1-1, with TRBD1 identical over 9 bases. The length of the CDR3 is 14 residues. Germline CDR1 is MGHDK and CDR2 is SYGVNS. The V gene end was trimmed by 4 bases and the J gene end by 5 bases; junction bases not matched to a gene: 5. Written as DNA, the CDR3 is TGTGCCAGCAGTGTAACCGGGACAGGGACTGAAGCTTTCTTT. This translates into CASSVTGTGTEAFF.

In its sample, this clonotype was seen once. A read error may be the cause here, since a much bigger clone is one base away. The rearrangement joins TRBV7-9 to TRBJ1-6; 7 bases agree with TRBD1. CDR1 and CDR2 (germline): SEHNR, FQNEAQ (reference sequence). V shed 5 bases and J 7 bases; nucleotides not matched to a gene: 5. This CDR3 is 14 amino acids long. CDR3 coding DNA: TGTGCCAGCAGCCGCAGGGGGAGGAATTCACCCCTCCACTTT. Translating gives CASSRRGRNSPLHF.

On this clonotype itself: This may be a read error: a much more frequent sequence differs by one nucleotide. The chain carries TRBV29-1 and TRBJ2-7, with TRBD2 identical over 11 bases. V lost 4 bases to trimming and J lost 5 bases; unmatched junction nucleotides: 7. The germline V gene has CDR1 SQVTM and CDR2 ANQGSEA. CDR3 length equals 14 residues. The CDR3 region has the DNA TGCAGCGTTGCCCGACTAGCGGGAACCCACGAGCAGTACTTC. As protein: CSVARLAGTHEQYF.

The V and J genes are TRBV20-1 and TRBJ2-7; D unclear. Germline values: CDR1 DFQATT, CDR2 SNEGSKA (reference sequence). V lost 6 bases, J lost 0 bases, and 18 bases lay in between. The CDR3 loop spans 15 amino acids. The CDR3 loop is CSAKNSYSSSYEQYF. The CDR3 DNA sequence: TGCAGTGCAAAAAACAGCTACTCAAGCTCCTACGAGCAGTACTTC.

The V gene is TRBV15, the J gene TRBJ1-4, with a possible D match to TRBD1 (5 bases). V lost 5 bases and J 7 bases, leaving 14 bases between the germline ends. Germline CDR1 LNHNV, CDR2 YYDKDF (reference sequence). The CDR3 length is 14 residues. CDR3 coding DNA: TGTGCCACCAGCTCCCGGGGGAGCGGTGAAAAACTGTTTTTT. Encoded protein: CATSSRGSGEKLFF.